This TCR beta chain originates from a study of CD8 T cells in ankylosing spondylitis. Points from the study as a whole: Relatively scarce in peripheral blood, disease-linked clones were CD8+. Ankylosing spondylitis blood appeared to carry a characteristic TCR beta motif of several highly homologous variants.

This clonotype was detected ten times or more. Its target is not known. With molecular barcodes, quantitative 5'-RACE was used to make the TCR beta libraries. TCRdb reprocessed the 5' RACE reads with MiXCR, giving one entry per CDR3 protein. Of about 200,000 distinct CDR3 sequences listed, about 7% were seen once; the top ten hold approximately 15%. Sequencing input: blood, either unsorted or a sorted T cell fraction (not recorded which). The TCR comes from a male donor with ankylosing spondylitis.

For the CDR3, the DNA is TGTGCCAGCAGTAAAACTAGCATGCCCAATGAGCAGTTCTTC. It encodes CASSKTSMPNEQFF. V and J are TRBV6-2 or TRBV6-3 and TRBJ2-1, with D maybe TRBD2 (6 bases). From germline, CDR1 is MNHEY and CDR2 SVGEGT. There are 14 residues in the CDR3. V dropped 5 bases and J dropped 6 bases, with 14 bases sitting between them.